The next 18 T cell receptor beta chains were all read from a single sample in a study of T cells after yellow fever vaccination. TCRdb redid the calling of the 5' RACE reads with MiXCR, one entry per CDR3 protein. The table lists about 170,000 distinct CDR3 sequences, roughly 11% of them singletons. Material: CD8+ T cells sorted from PBMCs, obtained 15 days after the yellow fever booster vaccination. The origin of the receptors is a man younger than 35 who received the YFV17D yellow fever vaccine.

The chain couples TRBV12-3 or TRBV12-4 to TRBJ1-2; D unclear. The CDR3 has 15 amino acids. V was trimmed by 3 bases and J by 5 bases, leaving 16 bases between them. CDR3 nucleotides: TGTGCCAGCAGTTTCGTGGGAGGACGTCAGTATGGCTACACCTTC. Protein: CASSFVGGRQYGYTF.

This clonotype occurred many times. The chain carries TRBV4-1 and TRBJ2-5; TRBD1 is a possible D gene (5 bases). Germline V CDR1 and CDR2: MGHRA, YSYEKL. The ends were cut back, 1 base at V and 5 bases at J, with 11 bases in the middle. The CDR3 contains 14 residues. The CDR3 region is CASSQGAGSETQYF. In DNA, the CDR3 is TGCGCCAGCAGCCAAGGAGCAGGGTCGGAGACCCAGTACTTC.

CDR3 amino acids: CASSRVLGGQPQHF. In DNA, the CDR3 is TGCGCCAGCAGCCGCGTCCTGGGAGGACAGCCCCAGCATTTT. The chain carries TRBV4-3 and TRBJ1-5; D unclear. Germline CDR1 and CDR2: LGHNA and YSLEER. This CDR3 spans 14 amino acids. Trimming pared 4 bases from V and 7 bases from J, leaving 14 bases between.

The V call is TRBV5-6, the J call TRBJ2-5, with D maybe TRBD2 (5 bases). Trimming removed 3 bases from V and 4 bases from J, with 10 bases in between. The length of the CDR3 is 13 residues. CDR1 is SGHDT, CDR2 YYEEEE, per germline. CDR3 region: CASSSRVPETQYF. CDR3 sequence (DNA): TGTGCCAGCAGCTCGAGGGTGCCAGAGACCCAGTACTTC.

The V call is TRBV7-9, the J call TRBJ1-5; D is ambiguous. Per germline, CDR1 SEHNR and CDR2 FQNEAQ (reference sequence). Trimming cost V 4 bases and J 5 bases, with 12 bases left between them. The CDR3 covers 14 residues. CDR3 coding DNA: TGTGCCAGCAGCTCCGGTTACCCGGATCAGCCCCAGCATTTT. Its protein product is CASSSGYPDQPQHF.

This clonotype was picked up a small number of times. CDR3 DNA: TGTGCCAGCAGACTAGCGGGGGGGGAGCTGTTTTTT. This sequence encodes CASRLAGGELFF. This chain connects TRBV27 to TRBJ2-2; 10 bases are a match to TRBD2. The CDR3 has 12 amino acids. CDR1 is MNHEY, CDR2 SMNVEV, per germline (reference sequence). With 6 bases clipped from V and 8 bases from J, the junction kept 0 bases outside the gene matches.

This clonotype has just a few counts. This chain links TRBV5-1 with TRBJ2-7, with 8 bases aligning to TRBD1. The trim removed 4 bases at V and 7 bases at J, leaving 7 bases unmatched. The germline V gene encodes CDR1 SGHRS and CDR2 YFSETQ. The CDR3 loop spans 13 amino acids. DNA of the CDR3: TGCGCCAGCAGCGAGCAGGGGGCTGATGAGCAGTACTTC. Translating gives CASSEQGADEQYF.

The chain employs TRBV20-1 and TRBJ2-7; 8 positions agree with TRBD1. The CDR3 length is 14 residues. J lost 6 bases, V lost 3 bases, and 10 bases had no gene match. CDR1 and CDR2 from the germline V gene are DFQATT and SNEGSKA (reference sequence). DNA for the CDR3: TGCAGTGCTAGCCCGACAGGGGCCCCGGGCGAGCAGTACTTC. Translating gives CSASPTGAPGEQYF.

This clonotype has a single count. This sequence joins TRBV4-3 and TRBJ2-5, with D unclear. The CDR3 spans 15 residues. V lost 5 bases to trimming and J lost 4 bases, with 17 bases between them. Germline V gene data show CDR1 as LGHNA and CDR2 as YSLEER. The CDR3 DNA reads as TGCGCCAGCAGCACTAATTATGTTTTCGGAGAGACCCAGTACTTC. Translation: CASSTNYVFGETQYF.

This clonotype was detected only a few times. The chain uses TRBV6-2 or TRBV6-3 and TRBJ2-1; 15 nucleotides agree with TRBD2. The germline V gene has CDR1 MNHEY and CDR2 SVGEGT. The CDR3 has 15 amino acids. Trimming cost V 6 bases and J 9 bases; bases outside gene matches: 6. The CDR3 sequence is CASRGLAGGPGEQFF. CDR3 DNA sequence: TGTGCCAGCAGAGGACTAGCGGGGGGGCCCGGTGAGCAGTTCTTC.

A few counts support this clonotype. The chain recombines TRBV12-3 or TRBV12-4 with TRBJ1-2; tentatively, D is TRBD1 (5 bases). Trimming took off 2 bases at V and 7 bases at J, with 11 bases between the two ends. The CDR3 contains 13 residues. The CDR3 bases are TGTGCCAGCAGTTTATGGTTAGGGGTTGGCTACACCTTC. Its translation is CASSLWLGVGYTF.

This rearrangement joins TRBV6-2 or TRBV6-3 to TRBJ2-1; D might be TRBD2 (6 bases). CDR3 length: 15 residues. V lost 7 bases, J lost 4 bases, and 17 bases lay in between. Germline V gives CDR1 MNHEY, CDR2 SVGEGT. CDR3 in DNA: TGTGCCAGCACCAGACGGGCGGAGGGGTACAATGAGCAGTTCTTC. Amino acids: CASTRRAEGYNEQFF.

The chain is built from TRBV14 and TRBJ2-3; D not certain. CDR1 and CDR2 from the germline V gene are SGHDN and FVKESK. The CDR3 contains 12 residues. V shed 3 bases and J shed 4 bases, with 5 bases lying between them. The CDR3 DNA is TGTGCCAGCAGCCAGTGGCCAGATACGCAGTATTTT. Translated, it gives CASSQWPDTQYF.

The chain recombines TRBV13 with TRBJ1-1; D call uncertain. Germline assignment: CDR1 PRHDT and CDR2 FYEKMQ (reference sequence). CDR3 length: 15 amino acids. Trimming stripped 2 bases from V and 1 base from J, with 11 bases between. The chain's CDR3 is CASSLLGRRNTEAFF. The CDR3 DNA reads TGTGCCAGCAGCTTATTGGGCAGGAGGAACACTGAAGCTTTCTTT. Based on the CDR3 plus reference TRBV13 and TRBJ1-1, the full variable domain is AAGVIQSPRHLIKEKRETATLKCYPIPRHDTVYWYQQGPGQDPQFLISFYEKMQSDKGSIPDRFSAQQFSDYHSELNMSSLELGDSALYFCASSLLGRRNTEAFFGQGTRLTVV.

This clonotype turned up a few times. The chain recombines TRBV2 with TRBJ1-1; weak D call: TRBD1 (5 bases). The germline V gene has CDR1 SNHLY and CDR2 FYNNEI. Between the trimmed V and J ends, which lost 8 bases and 5 bases, there was a span of 21 bases. The CDR3 extends over 15 amino acids. The CDR3 bases are TGTGCCAGCGCACGTCCTCAGGGCGGTTGGACTGAAGCTTTCTTT. Protein product: CASARPQGGWTEAFF.

The chain uses TRBV5-1 and TRBJ1-2, with D tentatively TRBD1 (5 bases). The V and J ends lost 8 bases and 8 bases respectively, with 25 bases between them. Germline CDR1 SGHRS, CDR2 YFSETQ. The CDR3 length is 15 residues. CDR3 in DNA: TGCGCCAGACATCATCTCAGGGATTGGATGGCAGGCTACACCTTC. Its protein is CARHHLRDWMAGYTF.

This clonotype has more than one count but fewer than ten. CDR3 sequence: CASSQDIPNTEAFF. CDR3 nucleotides: TGTGCCAGCAGCCAAGATATACCGAACACTGAAGCTTTCTTT. This chain joins TRBV4-2 and TRBJ1-1; D unresolved. The germline V and J ends were trimmed by 0 bases and 1 base, with 6 bases remaining between them. Per germline, CDR1 LGHNA and CDR2 YNFKEQ. This CDR3 has 14 amino acids.

The gene calls are TRBV7-9 and TRBJ2-2; 8 nucleotides align to TRBD2. J was trimmed by 8 bases and V by 5 bases; bases with no gene match: 7. This CDR3 comprises 14 residues. Looked up from germline, CDR1 is SEHNR and CDR2 is FQNEAQ (reference sequence). The CDR3 here is CASSRLATGGELFF. The CDR3, as DNA: TGTGCCAGCAGCAGACTAGCGACGGGTGGGGAGCTGTTTTTT.